Listed below are T cell receptor beta chains from one sample, sequenced in a study of blood T cell repertoires in COVID-19. Here immunoSEQ multiplex PCR was the method, and the copy in TCRdb shows in-frame clones only, minus some. Here the sample spans approximately 11,000 clones, 88% being singletons. Sequenced material: peripheral blood. The receptors were gathered from a human donor in a cohort sampled during active COVID-19. Both conserved end residues are part of each CDR3. D genes are given only for firm matches. Expanded clones get a size class; other rows say once, few or many, or leave the size out.

V gene	D gene	J gene	clone size	CDR3 DNA	CDR3 protein
TRBV11-3	TRBD2	TRBJ2-3	NA	TGTGCCAGCAGCTTAACTAGCGGGGGCACAGATACGCAGTATTTT	CASSLTSGGTDTQYF
TRBV5-1	NA	TRBJ1-3	NA	TGCGCCAGCAGCTTGAATGAGGGTACCGGAAACACCATATATTTT	CASSLNEGTGNTIYF
TRBV7-8	TRBD1	TRBJ2-7	few	TGTGCCAGCAGCTTAGCGGGGGACAGCTCATCCTACGAGCAGTACTTC	CASSLAGDSSSYEQYF
TRBV28	TRBD2	TRBJ2-4	NA	TGTGCCAGCAGCTTCCATTTCGGACTAGCGGGAGGACTAGCCAAAAACATTCAGTACTTC	CASSFHFGLAGGLAKNIQYF
TRBV7-6	TRBD2	TRBJ2-7	NA	TGTGCCAGCAGCTTACTAGCGGGAAGGTACGAGCAGTACTTC	CASSLLAGRYEQYF
TRBV3-1/TRBV3-2	TRBD2	TRBJ2-7	NA	TGTGCCAGCAGCCTAAGGACTAGCGGGCAAAGCGTCTCCTACGAGCAGTACTTC	CASSLRTSGQSVSYEQYF
TRBV19	TRBD2	TRBJ2-3	few	TGTGCCAGTGGTGATTTCAAACTAGCGGGAGGCACAGATACGCAGTATTTT	CASGDFKLAGGTDTQYF
TRBV5-1	TRBD2	TRBJ2-2	NA	TGCGCCAGCAGCTTGGCCGGACTAGCGCCGGTCCGGACCGGGGAGCTGTTTTTT	CASSLAGLAPVRTGELFF
TRBV15	NA	TRBJ1-2	NA	TGTGCCACCAGCGGAACTAGAAACCTAGCTAACTATGGCTACACCTTC	CATSGTRNLANYGYTF
TRBV25-1	TRBD2	TRBJ2-3	few	TGTGCCAGCAGTGCGGGACTAGCGCTTAGCACAGATACGCAGTATTTT	CASSAGLALSTDTQYF
TRBV7-2	NA	TRBJ1-3	NA	TGTGCCAGCCAGGCGGGTATCGCTGGAAACACCATATATTTT	CASQAGIAGNTIYF
TRBV5-5	NA	TRBJ2-7	NA	TGTGCCAGCAGCGTACTGACTAACCCTGGGGAAGAGCAGTACTTC	CASSVLTNPGEEQYF
TRBV7-8	NA	TRBJ2-5	NA	TGTGCCAGCAGCTTATCAGGGGAGGAGACCCAGTACTTC	CASSLSGEETQYF
TRBV4-2	NA	TRBJ1-6	NA	TGTGCCAGCAGCCAAGATCCCCGGAGGGAGAATTCACCCCTCCACTTT	CASSQDPRRENSPLHF
TRBV2	NA	TRBJ2-6	NA	TGTGCCAGCAGGACTTCTGGGGCCAACGTCCTGACTTTC	CASRTSGANVLTF
TRBV5-6	TRBD1	TRBJ2-7	NA	TGTGCCAGCAGCTTTTCGGGACAGGGGATGGAAGCGTACTTC	CASSFSGQGMEAYF